This section outlines one T cell receptor beta chain sequence together with its context. Its antigen is not identified. This specimen belongs to a study of graft-versus-host responses after intestinal transplantation. Study-wide background: All recipients were given anti-thymocyte globulin induction, and tacrolimus and steroids were then administered for three to four years. Study outcomes and limitations: Circulating GvH clone levels at their peak were associated with HvG declines (early post-transplant). Allografts of patients with graft-donor T cell macrochimerism showed high graft-versus-host to host-versus-graft clone ratios.

Lymphocytes from graft epithelium and lamina propria were isolated. This CDR3 contains 15 residues. The ends were cut back, 4 bases at V and 2 bases at J, with 15 bases in the middle. The germline V gene encodes CDR1 MDHEN and CDR2 SYDVKM. Using immunoSEQ multiplex PCR, the repertoire was profiled, and TCRdb retains in-frame clones only, with some absent. The data contain about 18,000 clones, roughly four fifths of them singletons. The sequencing here drew on ileum tissue, taken about 600 days after intestinal transplantation. The chain couples TRBV28 to TRBJ2-7; D perhaps matches TRBD2 (6 bases). This clonotype originated in a human patient who received an intestinal transplant, so some T cells may come from the graft donor. The DNA of the CDR3 is TGTGCCAGCAGTTCGACCGGGACTCCCACCTACGAGCAGTACTTC. Its translation is CASSSTGTPTYEQYF.